Below are 27 T cell receptor beta chains sequenced from a single sample in a study of early T cells in non-severe SARS-CoV-2 infection. From the 5' RACE reads, TCRdb called clonotypes with MiXCR, one entry per CDR3 protein. The profile covers approximately 76,000 distinct CDR3 sequences, with approximately 13% appearing a single time and about 1.3% taken by the ten largest. Sequencing was carried out using whole blood. The source of these receptors is an adult who was a healthcare worker with PCR-confirmed SARS-CoV-2 infection or an uninfected control (not recorded which).

This clonotype was picked up many times. The rearrangement links TRBV7-2 to TRBJ2-2; D not resolved. The CDR3 spans 15 residues. Germline-derived CDR1 and CDR2 are SGHTA and FQGNSA. Trimming took 0 bases from V and 6 from J, leaving 11 bases between them. CDR3 residues: CASSLALELAGELFF. CDR3 in DNA: TGTGCCAGCAGCTTAGCGTTGGAACTGGCCGGGGAGCTGTTTTTT.

This clonotype was seen ten or more times. The chain employs TRBV6-5 and TRBJ2-3; D is uncertain. The V and J ends lost 1 base and 0 bases respectively, with 8 bases between them. The CDR3 contains 15 residues. From germline, CDR1 is MNHEY and CDR2 SVGAGI. CDR3 nucleotides: TGTGCCAGCAGTTACTTCTCACCTAGCACAGATACGCAGTATTTT. Its translation is CASSYFSPSTDTQYF.

This clonotype was found many times. This chain connects TRBV6-2 or TRBV6-3 to TRBJ2-2; a weak D match, TRBD2 (5 bases). The CDR3 has 14 residues. The V end lost 4 bases, the J end lost 5 bases, and 11 bases lay between the germline ends. Germline loops: CDR1 MNHEY, CDR2 SVGEGT. This chain's CDR3 is CASSLGSETGELFF. The DNA of the CDR3 is TGTGCCAGCAGTTTGGGGAGCGAGACCGGGGAGCTGTTTTTT.

J is TRBJ1-2 and V is TRBV6-5; no clear D. The V and J ends lost 10 bases and 2 bases respectively, with 11 bases between them. The germline CDR1 and CDR2 sequences are MNHEY and SVGAGI. The length of the CDR3 is 12 residues. In DNA, the CDR3 is TGTGCCATCGGGAGTGTCAACTATGGCTACACCTTC. This codes for CAIGSVNYGYTF.

This clonotype was seen ten or more times. The chain combines TRBV6-6 with TRBJ2-7; D possibly corresponds to TRBD2 (6 bases). V lost 2 bases to trimming and J lost 2 bases, with 13 bases between them. Germline CDR1 and CDR2: MNHNY and SVGAGI (reference sequence). The CDR3 runs 15 residues. CDR3 nucleotide sequence: TGTGCCAGCAGTTACCCACCGGGACTCACCTACGAGCAGTACTTC. Protein product: CASSYPPGLTYEQYF.

Many counts were recorded for this clonotype. V and J are TRBV5-4 and TRBJ2-3; 7 nucleotides agree with TRBD1. This CDR3 has 16 amino acids. Germline V lookup: CDR1 SGHNT, CDR2 YYREEE (reference sequence). The junction had 9 bases not matched to a gene; V was cut back by 4 bases and J by 1 base. CDR3 residues: CASSPRQGFGTDTQYF. The CDR3 region has the DNA TGTGCCAGCAGCCCTAGACAGGGTTTTGGCACAGATACGCAGTATTTT.

This clonotype was observed many times. The genes are TRBV5-1 and TRBJ2-1; D gene ambiguous. The CDR3 has 15 residues. V was trimmed by 0 bases and J by 0 bases, leaving 7 bases between them. CDR1 is SGHRS and CDR2 is YFSETQ in the germline V gene. The CDR3 here is CASSLVVSSYNEQFF. CDR3 nucleotides: TGCGCCAGCAGCTTGGTTGTCTCCTCCTACAATGAGCAGTTCTTC.

In this sample, this clonotype turned up many times. The V call is TRBV20-1, the J call TRBJ1-1; 8 bases line up with TRBD1. Germline assignment: CDR1 DFQATT and CDR2 SNEGSKA (reference sequence). Trimming at V came to 0 bases and at J to 2 bases, leaving 5 bases not matched to a gene. The length of the CDR3 is 15 residues. This chain's CDR3 is CSARDLRGPNTEAFF. The CDR3 nucleotides are TGCAGTGCTAGAGACCTCAGGGGGCCCAACACTGAAGCTTTCTTT.

This clonotype has a count of ten or more. V usage is TRBV27 and J usage is TRBJ2-5; TRBD2 aligns across 8 bases. CDR3 length: 13 residues. V lost 5 bases and J lost 6; bases outside the gene matches: 5. The V gene's germline CDR1 is MNHEY and CDR2 SMNVEV (reference sequence). The CDR3, as DNA: TGTGCCAGCAGTGGGAGCGGGAGACAGACCCAGTACTTC. This codes for CASSGSGRQTQYF.

In its sample, this clonotype was seen many times. This chain uses TRBV6-2 or TRBV6-3 with TRBJ2-7; no clear D. Germline loops: CDR1 MNHEY, CDR2 SVGEGT. The CDR3 totals 14 residues. V lost 4 bases to trimming and J lost 6 bases, with 16 bases between them. In DNA form, the CDR3 reads TGTGCCAGCAGTTCCGCTCCCGATTTCGGCGAGCAGTACTTC. It codes for CASSSAPDFGEQYF.

This clonotype came up many times. This chain uses TRBV3-1 with TRBJ1-4, with D perhaps TRBD1 (5 bases). Germline loops: CDR1 LGHDT, CDR2 YNNKEL (reference sequence). V was trimmed by 5 bases and J by 8 bases, leaving 15 bases between them. The CDR3 has 14 amino acids. In DNA, the CDR3 is TGTGCCAGCAGCGACCGGGGCCGAGGGGAAAAACTGTTTTTT. It yields the protein CASSDRGRGEKLFF.

This clonotype was detected many times. The chain links TRBV20-1 to TRBJ2-5, with D perhaps given as TRBD1 or TRBD2 (5 bases each). Between the trimmed V and J ends, which lost 6 bases and 6 bases, there was a span of 23 bases. This CDR3 comprises 15 residues. The germline gives CDR1 DFQATT, CDR2 SNEGSKA (reference sequence). CDR3 DNA: TGCAGTGCGGAAGACGGGACCCAATACGTTAAGACCCAGTACTTC. Encoded protein: CSAEDGTQYVKTQYF.

This clonotype has a count of ten or more. The rearrangement joins TRBV7-2 to TRBJ1-5; D call uncertain. Germline CDR1 reads SGHTA; CDR2 reads FQGNSA. V lost 5 bases to trimming and J lost 2 bases, with 22 bases between them. The CDR3 extends over 18 amino acids. This chain's CDR3 is CASSIHGVTLFGNQPQHF. The DNA of the CDR3 is TGTGCCAGCAGCATACACGGGGTAACCTTGTTTGGCAATCAGCCCCAGCATTTT.

V gene TRBV6-6 combines with J gene TRBJ1-2; possibly TRBD1 for D (6 bases). The CDR3 consists of 15 residues. CDR1 and CDR2 (germline): MNHNY, SVGAGI (reference sequence). V was clipped by 9 bases and J by 0 bases, with 17 bases between them. The CDR3 region is CASRDPEGANYGYTF. Written as DNA, the CDR3 is TGTGCCAGTCGGGACCCCGAGGGGGCTAACTATGGCTACACCTTC.

This clonotype was found many times. The rearrangement uses TRBV2 and TRBJ2-1; D uncertain. Trimming removed 7 bases at V and 2 bases at J, with 21 bases between. The V gene's germline CDR1 is SNHLY and CDR2 FYNNEI. The CDR3 covers 17 residues. This chain's CDR3 is CASTPFIVLRPYNEQFF. The DNA for the CDR3 is TGTGCCAGCACCCCCTTTATAGTCCTTAGGCCCTACAATGAGCAGTTCTTC.

This chain connects TRBV7-2 to TRBJ1-2; D gene unclear. The CDR3 covers 14 residues. Trimming pared 1 base from V and 8 bases from J, leaving 14 bases between. The germline V gene encodes CDR1 SGHTA and CDR2 FQGNSA. CDR3 coding DNA: TGTGCCAGCAGCTTAGTTAACCGGGTCGGCGGCTACACCTTC. Amino acid sequence: CASSLVNRVGGYTF.

This clonotype occurred many times. This chain joins TRBV7-9 and TRBJ1-1, with D unclear. CDR3 size: 13 residues. Trimming took 3 bases from V and 6 from J, leaving 11 bases between them. In germline, CDR1 is SEHNR, CDR2 FQNEAQ (reference sequence). In DNA form, the CDR3 reads TGTGCCAGCAGCTTTACGGGGATCGCTGAAGCTTTCTTT. The encoded protein is CASSFTGIAEAFF.

V and J are TRBV20-1 and TRBJ2-5; tentative D call: TRBD1 (5 bases). The CDR3 contains 12 residues. Looked up from germline, CDR1 is DFQATT and CDR2 is SNEGSKA (reference sequence). V shed 3 bases and J shed 4 bases, with 9 bases lying between them. The CDR3 protein is CSASRRAETQYF. CDR3 bases: TGCAGTGCTAGTCGCAGGGCAGAGACCCAGTACTTC.

V and J are TRBV12-3 or TRBV12-4 and TRBJ2-1, with D hard to call. The CDR3 has 14 residues. Trimming pared 7 bases from V and 5 bases from J, leaving 15 bases between. CDR3 region: CASNPTVRDNEQFF. In DNA form, the CDR3 reads TGTGCCAGCAATCCCACCGTACGGGACAATGAGCAGTTCTTC.

This rearrangement joins TRBV28 to TRBJ1-5; a possible D gene is TRBD1 (5 bases). Germline CDR1 reads MDHEN; CDR2 reads SYDVKM. The CDR3 is made up of 15 amino acids. V gave up 3 bases and J gave up 0 bases, with 9 bases separating them. CDR3 amino acids: CASSLGLNSNQPQHF. In nucleotides, the CDR3 is TGTGCCAGCAGTTTGGGACTGAATAGCAATCAGCCCCAGCATTTT. Variable domain in full (rest from reference TRBV28 and TRBJ1-5): DVKVTQSSRYLVKRTGEKVFLECVQDMDHENMFWYRQDPGLGLRLIYFSYDVKMKEKGDIPEGYSVSREKKERFSLILESASTNQTSMYLCASSLGLNSNQPQHFGDGTRLSIL.

This clonotype came up many times. The gene calls are TRBV20-1 and TRBJ1-5; D unclear. Germline V gene data show CDR1 as DFQATT and CDR2 as SNEGSKA (reference sequence). The CDR3 loop spans 13 amino acids. Trimming took 6 bases from V and 5 from J, leaving 14 bases between them. CDR3 loop: CSAIYSVDQPQHF. In DNA form, the CDR3 reads TGCAGTGCCATTTACTCGGTCGATCAGCCCCAGCATTTT.

This clonotype was found many times. The genes are TRBV10-3 and TRBJ1-1; D perhaps matches TRBD1 (6 bases). V dropped 6 bases and J dropped 0 bases, with 11 bases sitting between them. This CDR3 has 14 amino acids. CDR1 and CDR2 from the germline V gene are ENHRY and SYGVKD. The DNA of the CDR3 is TGTGCCATCAGACAGGGATTAGTGAACACTGAAGCTTTCTTT. Protein product: CAIRQGLVNTEAFF.

This clonotype occurred many times. This sequence joins TRBV28 and TRBJ2-7, with 8 positions matching TRBD1. Looked up from germline, CDR1 is MDHEN and CDR2 is SYDVKM. With V trimmed by 1 base and J by 4 bases, 9 bases remained unmatched. CDR3 length: 16 amino acids. The CDR3 DNA follows: TGTGCCAGCAGTTTATCCCCGGACAGGGAAGAATACGAGCAGTACTTC. It codes for CASSLSPDREEYEQYF.

In this sample, this clonotype turned up many times. V usage is TRBV20-1 and J usage is TRBJ2-1; 9 bases map to TRBD2. The CDR3 runs 17 residues. Germline V gene sequence: CDR1 DFQATT, CDR2 SNEGSKA (reference sequence). V lost 8 bases and J lost 6; bases outside the gene matches: 20. In DNA form, the CDR3 reads TGCAGTCTTGCTAGTTCTAGCGGGATGACTCATACCAATGAGCAGTTCTTC. Protein: CSLASSSGMTHTNEQFF.

At least ten counts were recorded for this clonotype. The chain uses TRBV6-2 or TRBV6-3 and TRBJ1-1; a possible D gene is TRBD1 (5 bases). V lost 4 bases to trimming and J lost 6 bases, with 18 bases between them. Germline assignment: CDR1 MNHEY and CDR2 SVGEGT. This CDR3 contains 15 residues. The CDR3 here is CASSSGALLGAEAFF. CDR3 bases: TGTGCCAGCAGTTCCGGCGCTCTTCTGGGGGCTGAAGCTTTCTTT.

This chain's CDR3 is CSAHRDHEQFF. Written as DNA, the CDR3 is TGCAGTGCTCACAGGGATCATGAGCAGTTCTTC. The gene calls are TRBV20-1 and TRBJ2-1, with D possibly being TRBD1 (6 bases). CDR3 size: 11 residues. V was pared by 5 bases and J by 8 bases, with 10 bases between. Germline loops: CDR1 DFQATT, CDR2 SNEGSKA (reference sequence).

The table lists this clonotype with a few counts. The rearrangement links TRBV7-2 to TRBJ2-7, with a weak D call TRBD2 (6 bases). V gave up 3 bases and J gave up 4 bases, with 16 bases separating them. CDR1 is SGHTA, CDR2 FQGNSA, per germline. The CDR3 contains 15 residues. The CDR3 here is CASSFTGTRLYEQYF. As DNA, the CDR3 is TGTGCCAGCAGCTTTACCGGGACTCGTCTGTACGAGCAGTACTTC.